The rows below give T cell receptor beta chains drawn from one sample of a study of blood T cell repertoires in COVID-19. The data were produced by immunoSEQ multiplex PCR, yet TCRdb's version contains in-frame clones alone and is incomplete. The sample lists roughly 75,000 clones; around 74% were seen once. The sequenced sample consisted of peripheral blood. The receptors were sampled from a human donor with acute or convalescent COVID-19. The donor label of this sample is uncertain. Both conserved end residues are part of each CDR3. Fields, in order: D gene, V gene, J gene, clone size, CDR3 protein, CDR3 DNA. D genes are given only for firm matches. Size is omitted from some rows. Given values are once, few, many or a class for expanded clones.

>.|TRBV18|TRBJ2-1|.
CASSPQSWALSSYNEQFF
TGTGCCAGCTCACCACAAAGCTGGGCCTTAAGCTCCTACAATGAGCAGTTCTTC
>TRBD1|TRBV7-2|TRBJ1-4|.
CASSLGGQGLAKLFF
TGTGCCAGCAGCTTAGGGGGACAGGGTCTCGCAAAACTGTTTTTT
>TRBD2|TRBV7-9|TRBJ2-3|few
CAGDNSGGDTQYF
TGTGCCGGAGATAATAGCGGGGGAGATACGCAGTATTTT
>.|TRBV5-1|TRBJ2-1|.
CASSLGWTNEQFF
TGCGCCAGCAGCTTGGGCTGGACAAATGAGCAGTTCTTC
>TRBD2|TRBV7-9|TRBJ2-3|.
CASSAFRTGGLTDTQYF
TGTGCCAGCAGCGCGTTCCGGACGGGAGGGCTGACAGATACGCAGTATTTT
>.|TRBV7-2|TRBJ2-2|.
CASSLGRRAGRPGELFF
TGTGCCAGCAGCTTAGGTCGGCGGGCGGGACGGCCCGGGGAGCTGTTTTTT
>TRBD1|TRBV4-1|TRBJ2-7|once
CASSQGRDRGFYEQYF
TGCGCCAGCAGCCAAGGGCGGGACAGGGGGTTCTACGAGCAGTACTTC
>TRBD1|TRBV3-1/TRBV3-2|TRBJ1-1|.
CASRYRGDTEAFF
TGTGCCAGCAGATACAGGGGAGACACTGAAGCTTTCTTT
>TRBD2|TRBV5-1|TRBJ2-1|.
CASSLGTSGGREQFF
TGCGCCAGCAGCCTAGGGACTAGCGGGGGGCGGGAGCAGTTCTTC
>TRBD1|TRBV6-2/TRBV6-3|TRBJ1-5|.
CASSSGAGTGQPQHF
TGTGCCAGCAGTTCCGGTGCCGGGACAGGACAGCCCCAGCATTTT
>TRBD2|TRBV4-3|TRBJ2-1|.
CASSQAGLAGKLFF
TGCGCCAGCAGCCAAGCGGGACTAGCGGGAAAACTGTTCTTC
>.|TRBV5-1|TRBJ2-1|few
CASSRDTSYNEQFF
TGCGCCAGCAGCAGGGACACCTCCTACAATGAGCAGTTCTTC
>.|TRBV30|TRBJ2-7|few
CAWSSSRDWTYEQYF
TGTGCCTGGAGCTCCAGCCGGGACTGGACCTACGAGCAGTACTTC
>.|TRBV9|TRBJ2-1|.
CASSFQGFRNNEQFF
TGTGCCAGCAGCTTCCAGGGTTTTAGAAACAATGAGCAGTTCTTC
>TRBD1|TRBV14|TRBJ1-1|.
CASSPRARQGNTEAFF
TGTGCCAGCAGCCCGCGGGCCCGACAGGGGAACACTGAAGCTTTCTTT
>TRBD1|TRBV18|TRBJ2-3|.
CASSTGQGGTDTQYF
TGTGCCAGCTCGACGGGACAGGGAGGAACAGATACGCAGTATTTT
>TRBD1|TRBV24-1|TRBJ1-2|.
CATSDRDRGSPNYGYTF
TGTGCCACCAGTGATCGGGACAGGGGATCCCCGAACTATGGCTACACCTTC
>TRBD1|TRBV30|TRBJ2-1|.
CAWSSGQSSYNEQFF
TGTGCCTGGAGTTCGGGACAGAGCTCCTACAATGAGCAGTTCTTC
>.|TRBV19|TRBJ1-2|.
CAIHSRDRDYGYTF
TGTGCCATCCATTCCCGAGACAGAGACTATGGCTACACCTTC
>.|TRBV28|TRBJ2-1|.
CASSLLGVYNEQFF
TGTGCCAGCAGTCTCCTCGGGGTCTACAATGAGCAGTTCTTC
>.|TRBV15|TRBJ1-4|.
CATSRLTAGEATNEKLFF
TGTGCCACCAGCAGGCTTACGGCCGGGGAGGCAACTAATGAAAAACTGTTTTTT
>.|TRBV30|TRBJ1-2|.
CAWEARRAGYTF
TGTGCCTGGGAGGCCAGGAGGGCTGGCTACACCTTC
>.|TRBV2|TRBJ2-7|.
CASRGQSYEQYF
TGTGCCAGCAGAGGACAGTCCTACGAGCAGTACTTC
>TRBD1|TRBV10-3|TRBJ1-2|.
CAISESNYRGGYTF
TGTGCCATCAGTGAGTCGAACTACAGGGGTGGCTACACCTTC
>.|TRBV25-1|TRBJ2-1|.
CASSGNRNEQFF
TGTGCCAGCAGTGGGAACAGGAATGAGCAGTTCTTC
>.|TRBV19|TRBJ1-5|many
CASSTQGWGNQPQHF
TGTGCCAGTAGTACCCAGGGTTGGGGCAATCAGCCCCAGCATTTT
>.|TRBV19|TRBJ2-2|.
CASSLLRQARFPGELFF
TGTGCCAGTAGTTTATTAAGACAGGCACGGTTCCCCGGGGAGCTGTTTTTT
>TRBD2|TRBV25-1|TRBJ2-3|.
CASSQRGFTDTQYF
TGTGCCAGCAGTCAGCGGGGGTTCACAGATACGCAGTATTTT
>TRBD1|TRBV2|TRBJ1-5|.
CASSSRPGQGASQPQHF
TGTGCCAGCAGCTCCCGGCCTGGACAGGGGGCGAGCCAGCCCCAGCATTTT
>TRBD1|TRBV5-1|TRBJ2-5|few
CASRSGQGQETQYF
TGCGCCAGCAGGTCCGGACAGGGGCAAGAGACCCAGTACTTC
>.|TRBV10-3|TRBJ2-5|.
CAIKMAGDETQYF
TGTGCCATCAAGATGGCAGGCGACGAGACCCAGTACTTC
>TRBD1|TRBV11-2|TRBJ1-3|.
CASSFTGVAGNTIYF
TGTGCCAGCAGCTTTACAGGGGTGGCTGGAAACACCATATATTTT
>.|TRBV5-6|TRBJ1-4|.
CASSLLAGAREKLFF
TGTGCCAGCAGCTTGTTGGCAGGGGCTAGGGAAAAACTGTTTTTT
>TRBD1|TRBV28|TRBJ1-4|once
CASRDRANEKLFF
TGTGCCAGCAGGGACAGGGCGAATGAAAAACTGTTTTTT
>.|TRBV28|TRBJ2-4|.
CASSSTGKRNIQYF
TGTGCCAGCAGTTCCACAGGGAAAAGGAACATTCAGTACTTC
>.|TRBV3-1/TRBV3-2|TRBJ1-4|.
CASSRERSTNEKLFF
TGTGCCAGCAGTCGGGAACGATCAACTAATGAAAAACTGTTTTTT
>TRBD1|TRBV24-1|TRBJ2-2|.
CATSVPGQGARTGELFF
TGTGCCACCAGTGTCCCGGGACAGGGGGCAAGGACCGGGGAGCTGTTTTTT
>.|TRBV7-8|TRBJ1-1|.
CASSLGGQSTEAFF
TGTGCCAGCAGCTTAGGCGGGCAATCTACTGAAGCTTTCTTT
>TRBD1|TRBV4-1|TRBJ1-1|once
CASSTRDSQNTEAFF
TGCGCCAGCAGCACCCGGGACAGCCAGAACACTGAAGCTTTCTTT
>TRBD1|TRBV11-1|TRBJ2-1|few
CASSQYRGNEQFF
TGTGCCAGCAGCCAATACAGGGGCAATGAGCAGTTCTTC
>.|TRBV23-1|TRBJ1-5|.
CASSQGEGNQPQHF
TGCGCCAGCAGTCAAGGTGAGGGAAATCAGCCCCAGCATTTT
>.|TRBV29-1|TRBJ1-1|.
CSVGGDKMGTEAFF
TGCAGCGTGGGGGGAGACAAAATGGGCACTGAAGCTTTCTTT
>.|TRBV4-2|TRBJ1-1|once
CASSQDLSEAFF
TGTGCCAGCAGCCAAGACTTGAGTGAAGCTTTCTTT
>TRBD1|TRBV5-1|TRBJ1-2|.
CASSRNDRGDGYTF
TGCGCCAGCAGCCGGAACGACAGGGGTGACGGCTACACCTTC
>TRBD1|TRBV7-9|TRBJ2-5|.
CASSSTGHPTETQYF
TGTGCCAGCAGCTCGACAGGGCATCCCACGGAGACCCAGTACTTC
>.|TRBV28|TRBJ1-2|.
CASSWRGGYTF
TGTGCCAGCAGTTGGAGGGGTGGCTACACCTTC
>.|TRBV6-5|TRBJ1-2|.
CASRYSGEGGYTF
TGTGCCAGCAGATACAGCGGGGAGGGTGGCTACACCTTC
>.|TRBV27|TRBJ1-1|few
CASSSPRDTGDTEAFF
TGTGCCAGCAGTTCCCCTCGGGACACCGGGGACACTGAAGCTTTCTTT
>TRBD2|TRBV18|TRBJ2-3|.
CASSPESKAGAISF
TGTGCCAGCTCACCAGAGTCCAAAGCGGGAGCGATTAGTTTT
>.|TRBV4-1|TRBJ1-2|.
CASSQAPGLDYGYTF
TGCGCCAGCAGCCAAGCCCCCGGTCTGGACTATGGCTACACCTTC
>TRBD1|TRBV28|TRBJ1-5|few
CASRPSSGQGAQPQHF
TGTGCCAGCAGACCAAGCAGCGGACAGGGGGCTCAGCCCCAGCATTTT
>.|TRBV6-5|TRBJ1-6|.
CASEWERQTNSPLHF
TGTGCCAGCGAATGGGAGCGGCAGACTAATTCACCCCTCCACTTT
>.|TRBV29-1|TRBJ2-3|.
CSVGTSISTDTQYF
TGCAGCGTCGGGACTTCCATTAGCACAGATACGCAGTATTTT
>.|TRBV27|TRBJ2-1|.
CASRTPRNSYNEQFF
TGTGCCAGCAGGACGCCGCGGAACTCCTACAATGAGCAGTTCTTC
>.|TRBV5-1|TRBJ2-2|.
CASSLAASVATGELFF
TGCGCCAGCAGCTTGGCCGCTAGCGTTGCGACCGGGGAGCTGTTTTTT
>.|TRBV7-2|TRBJ2-7|.
CASSTDSYEQYF
TGTGCCAGCAGCACAGACTCCTACGAGCAGTACTTC
>.|TRBV6-5|TRBJ1-1|.
CASTNSGGDTEAFF
TGTGCCAGCACCAATTCTGGGGGGGACACTGAAGCTTTCTTT
>TRBD2|TRBV27|TRBJ2-3|.
CASSSAGGSTDTQYF
TGTGCCAGCAGTTCAGCGGGGGGGAGCACAGATACGCAGTATTTT